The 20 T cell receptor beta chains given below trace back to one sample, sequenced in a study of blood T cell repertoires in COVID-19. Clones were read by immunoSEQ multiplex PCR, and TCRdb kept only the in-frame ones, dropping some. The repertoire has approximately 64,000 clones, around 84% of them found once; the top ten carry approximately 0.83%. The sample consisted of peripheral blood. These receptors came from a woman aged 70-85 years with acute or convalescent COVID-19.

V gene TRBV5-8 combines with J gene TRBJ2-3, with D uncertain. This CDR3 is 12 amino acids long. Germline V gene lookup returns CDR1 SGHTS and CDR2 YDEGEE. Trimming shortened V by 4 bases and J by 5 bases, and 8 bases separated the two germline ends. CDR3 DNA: TGTGCCAGCAGCCTAACGAGAGATACGCAGTATTTT. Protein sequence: CASSLTRDTQYF.

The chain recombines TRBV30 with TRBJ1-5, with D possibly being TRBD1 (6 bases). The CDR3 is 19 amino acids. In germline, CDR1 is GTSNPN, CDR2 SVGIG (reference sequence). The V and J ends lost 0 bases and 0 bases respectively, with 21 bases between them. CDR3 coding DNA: TGTGCCTGGAGTGTACGACAGGTCGGATTGGGGCATAGCAATCAGCCCCAGCATTTT. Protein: CAWSVRQVGLGHSNQPQHF. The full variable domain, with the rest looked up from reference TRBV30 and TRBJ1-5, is SQTIHQWPATLVQPVGSPLSLECTVEGTSNPNLYWYRQAAGRGLQLLFYSVGIGQISSEVPQNLSASRPQDRQFILSSKKLLLSDSGFYLCAWSVRQVGLGHSNQPQHFGDGTRLSIL.

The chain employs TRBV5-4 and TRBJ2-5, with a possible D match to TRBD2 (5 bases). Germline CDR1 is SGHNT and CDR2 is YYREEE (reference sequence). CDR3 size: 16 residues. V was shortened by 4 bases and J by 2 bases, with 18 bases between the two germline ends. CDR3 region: CASSDPKSGGQETQYF. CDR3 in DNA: TGTGCCAGCAGCGACCCGAAATCCGGCGGGCAAGAGACCCAGTACTTC.

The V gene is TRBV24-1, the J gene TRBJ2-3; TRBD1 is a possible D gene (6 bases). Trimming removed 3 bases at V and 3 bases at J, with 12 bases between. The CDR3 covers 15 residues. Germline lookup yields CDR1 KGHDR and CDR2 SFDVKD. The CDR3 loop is CATSDPRTVTDTQYF. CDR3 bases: TGTGCCACCAGTGATCCTAGGACAGTGACAGATACGCAGTATTTT.

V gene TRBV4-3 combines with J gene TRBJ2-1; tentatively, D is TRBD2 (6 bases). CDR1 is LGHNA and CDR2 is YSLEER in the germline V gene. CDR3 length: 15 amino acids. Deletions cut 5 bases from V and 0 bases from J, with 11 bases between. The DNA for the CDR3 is TGCGCCAGCAGCGAACTAGCTCTCTCCTACAATGAGCAGTTCTTC. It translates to CASSELALSYNEQFF.

CDR3 bases: TGCAGCGTTGTACAGGGGGTCATCACTGAAGCTTTCTTT. Its protein product is CSVVQGVITEAFF. V gene TRBV29-1 combines with J gene TRBJ1-1, with 8 bases fitting TRBD1. The V and J ends lost 4 bases and 4 bases, in that order; junction bases with no gene match: 5. Germline V lookup: CDR1 SQVTM, CDR2 ANQGSEA. The CDR3 is 13 amino acids. Together with reference TRBV29-1 and TRBJ1-1, the CDR3 gives the full variable domain: SAVISQKPSRDICQRGTSLTIQCQVDSQVTMMFWYRQQPGQSLTLIATANQGSEATYESGFVIDKFPISRPNLTFSTLTVSNMSPEDSSIYLCSVVQGVITEAFFGQGTRLTVV.

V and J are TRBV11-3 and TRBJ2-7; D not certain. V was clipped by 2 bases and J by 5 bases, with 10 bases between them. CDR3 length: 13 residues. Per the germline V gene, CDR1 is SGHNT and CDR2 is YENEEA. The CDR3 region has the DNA TGTGCCAGCAGCTTAACGGAGAAACACGAGCAGTACTTC. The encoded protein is CASSLTEKHEQYF.

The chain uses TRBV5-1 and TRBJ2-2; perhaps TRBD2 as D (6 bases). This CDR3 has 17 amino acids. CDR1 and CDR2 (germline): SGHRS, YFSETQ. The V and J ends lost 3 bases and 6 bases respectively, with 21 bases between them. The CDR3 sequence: CASSSYSDWRGAGELFF. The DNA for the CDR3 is TGCGCCAGCAGCTCGTACTCGGACTGGAGGGGAGCCGGGGAGCTGTTTTTT.

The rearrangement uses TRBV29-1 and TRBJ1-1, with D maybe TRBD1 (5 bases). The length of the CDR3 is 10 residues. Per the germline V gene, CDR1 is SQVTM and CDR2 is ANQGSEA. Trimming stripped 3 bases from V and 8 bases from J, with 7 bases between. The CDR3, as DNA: TGCAGCGTTGAGCGGGGGGAAGCTTTCTTT. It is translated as CSVERGEAFF. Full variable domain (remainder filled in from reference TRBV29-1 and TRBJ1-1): SAVISQKPSRDICQRGTSLTIQCQVDSQVTMMFWYRQQPGQSLTLIATANQGSEATYESGFVIDKFPISRPNLTFSTLTVSNMSPEDSSIYLCSVERGEAFFGQGTRLTVV.

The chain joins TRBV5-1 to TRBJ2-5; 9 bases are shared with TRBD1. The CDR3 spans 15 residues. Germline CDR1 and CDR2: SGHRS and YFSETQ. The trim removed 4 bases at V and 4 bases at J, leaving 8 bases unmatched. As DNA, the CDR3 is TGCGCCAGCAGCCTGGGTGGACAGGGGATAGAGACCCAGTACTTC. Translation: CASSLGGQGIETQYF. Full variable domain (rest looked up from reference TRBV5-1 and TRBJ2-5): KAGVTQTPRYLIKTRGQQVTLSCSPISGHRSVSWYQQTPGQGLQFLFEYFSETQRNKGNFPGRFSGRQFSNSRSEMNVSTLELGDSALYLCASSLGGQGIETQYFGPGTRLLVL.

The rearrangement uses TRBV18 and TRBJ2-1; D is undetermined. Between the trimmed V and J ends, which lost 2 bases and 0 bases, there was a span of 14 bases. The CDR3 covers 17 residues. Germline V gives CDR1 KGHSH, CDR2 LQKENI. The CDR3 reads CASSPEASPSSYNEQFF. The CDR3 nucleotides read TGTGCCAGCTCACCAGAGGCCTCCCCGAGCTCCTACAATGAGCAGTTCTTC.

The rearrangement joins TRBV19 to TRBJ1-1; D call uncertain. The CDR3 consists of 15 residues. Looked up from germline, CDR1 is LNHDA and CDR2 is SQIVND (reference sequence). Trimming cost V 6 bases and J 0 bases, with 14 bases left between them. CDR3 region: CASSQIEAVNTEAFF. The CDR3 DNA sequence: TGTGCCAGTAGCCAGATAGAAGCGGTGAACACTGAAGCTTTCTTT.

The CDR3 loop is CASSELAGTNTGELFF. The CDR3 nucleotides are TGTGCCAGCAGCGAGTTAGCGGGCACGAACACCGGGGAGCTGTTTTTT. V gene TRBV2 combines with J gene TRBJ2-2, with 7 bases lining up with TRBD2. There are 16 residues in the CDR3. CDR1 and CDR2 from the germline V gene are SNHLY and FYNNEI. The V gene end was trimmed by 6 bases and the J gene end by 0 bases; junction bases not matched to a gene: 7.

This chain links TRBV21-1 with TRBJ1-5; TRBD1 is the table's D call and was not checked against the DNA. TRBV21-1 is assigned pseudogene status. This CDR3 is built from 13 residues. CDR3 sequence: CASSKEGDQPQHF. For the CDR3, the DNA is TGTGCCAGCAGCAAGGAAGGGGATCAGCCCCAGCATTTT.

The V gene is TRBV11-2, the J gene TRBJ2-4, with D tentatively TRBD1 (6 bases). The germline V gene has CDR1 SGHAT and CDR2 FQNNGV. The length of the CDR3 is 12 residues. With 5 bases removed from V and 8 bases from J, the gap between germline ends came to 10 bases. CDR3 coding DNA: TGTGCCAGCAGCAACGAGGGGGACATTCAGTACTTC. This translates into CASSNEGDIQYF.

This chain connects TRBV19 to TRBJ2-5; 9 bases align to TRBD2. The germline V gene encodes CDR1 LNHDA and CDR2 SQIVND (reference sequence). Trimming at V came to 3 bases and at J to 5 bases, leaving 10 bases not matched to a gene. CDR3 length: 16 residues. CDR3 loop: CASSIFSSGGFETQYF. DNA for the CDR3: TGTGCCAGTAGTATTTTTTCCAGCGGGGGGTTCGAGACCCAGTACTTC.

CDR3 sequence (DNA): TGTGCCAGTAGTATACCCCCCCGGGACAGGAACACTGAAGCTTTCTTT. Translated, it gives CASSIPPRDRNTEAFF. The chain employs TRBV19 and TRBJ1-1; 7 nucleotides agree with TRBD1. The CDR3 extends over 16 amino acids. V lost 2 bases to trimming and J lost 1 base; unmatched junction nucleotides: 7. CDR1 is LNHDA and CDR2 is SQIVND in the germline V gene (reference sequence).

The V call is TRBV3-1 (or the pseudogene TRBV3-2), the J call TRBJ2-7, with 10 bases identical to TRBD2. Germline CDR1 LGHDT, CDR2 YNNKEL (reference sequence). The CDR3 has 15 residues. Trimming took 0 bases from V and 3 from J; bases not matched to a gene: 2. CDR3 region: CASSQDASGSYEQYF. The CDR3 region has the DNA TGTGCCAGCAGCCAAGATGCTAGCGGGAGCTACGAGCAGTACTTC.

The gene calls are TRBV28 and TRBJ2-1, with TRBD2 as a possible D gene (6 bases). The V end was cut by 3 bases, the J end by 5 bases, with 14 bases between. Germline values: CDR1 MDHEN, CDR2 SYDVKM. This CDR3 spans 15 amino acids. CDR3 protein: CASSFWRDGDNEQFF. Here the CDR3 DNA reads TGTGCCAGCAGTTTCTGGAGGGATGGGGACAATGAGCAGTTCTTC.

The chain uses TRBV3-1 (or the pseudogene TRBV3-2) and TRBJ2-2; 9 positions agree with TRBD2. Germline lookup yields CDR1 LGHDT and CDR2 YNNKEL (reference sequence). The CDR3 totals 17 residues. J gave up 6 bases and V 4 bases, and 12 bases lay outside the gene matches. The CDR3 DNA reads TGTGCCAGCAGCCGGCCCCTATTGCGGGGGGGCCCCGGGGAGCTGTTTTTT. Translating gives CASSRPLLRGGPGELFF.